This is a list of T cell receptor beta chains from one sample in a study of T cells in Graves' hyperthyroidism and ophthalmopathy. TCRdb re-derived calls from the multiplex PCR reads in MiXCR, one entry per CDR3 protein. Of about 380,000 distinct CDR3 sequences listed, about 13% are singletons. Sequencing input: blood. The receptors here all came from a man aged 25 to 45 with Graves' hyperthyroidism that later progressed to Graves' ophthalmopathy. CDR3s include the opening cysteine and the closing phenylalanine or tryptophan. A D gene is named only where the DNA matches it firmly. Rows give clone size only sometimes, using once, few, many, or a class for an expanded clone.

>TRBV12-3/TRBV12-4|many|TRBJ1-1|-
CASSFGRNTEAFF
TGTGCCAGCAGTTTCGGCAGAAACACTGAAGCTTTCTTT
>TRBV12-3/TRBV12-4|many|TRBJ2-5|-
CASSRTRLQETQYF
TGTGCCAGCAGTCGGACAAGACTTCAAGAGACCCAGTACTTC
>TRBV5-5|-|TRBJ1-2|-
CASSIGQRNYGYTF
TGTGCCAGCAGCATTGGACAGAGAAACTATGGCTACACCTTC
>TRBV6-1|-|TRBJ1-5|-
CASSSGTPSNQPQHF
TGTGCCAGCAGTTCCGGGACACCTAGCAATCAGCCCCAGCATTTT
>TRBV5-6|many|TRBJ1-2|-
CASSLSRRELGYTF
TGTGCCAGCAGCTTGTCAAGAAGGGAGCTTGGCTACACCTTC
>TRBV20-1|few|TRBJ2-1|TRBD2
CSARAGLAGNEQFF
TGCAGTGCTAGAGCGGGACTAGCTGGCAATGAGCAGTTCTTC
>TRBV9|few|TRBJ1-2|-
CASSALYGGGYTF
TGTGCCAGCAGCGCGTTGTACGGGGGGGGCTACACCTTC
>TRBV5-6|-|TRBJ2-2|TRBD2
CASSLEWLAELLNTGELFF
TGTGCCAGCAGCTTGGAGTGGCTAGCGGAACTCCTAAACACCGGGGAGCTGTTTTTT
>TRBV6-5|few|TRBJ2-1|-
CASSYSSGFNEQFF
TGTGCCAGCAGTTACTCGAGTGGTTTCAATGAGCAGTTCTTC
>TRBV30|-|TRBJ2-2|-
CAWSGETGELFF
TGTGCCTGGAGTGGAGAAACCGGGGAGCTGTTTTTT
>TRBV5-4|few|TRBJ1-1|-
CASSQGWGFTEAFF
TGTGCCAGTTCTCAAGGGTGGGGGTTCACTGAAGCTTTCTTT
>TRBV9|few|TRBJ2-1|-
CASSVRGISSYNEQFF
TGTGCCAGCAGCGTAAGAGGTATCAGCTCCTACAATGAGCAGTTCTTC
>TRBV20-1|few|TRBJ2-2|-
CSAPANTGELFF
TGCAGTGCTCCTGCGAACACCGGGGAGCTGTTTTTT
>TRBV5-6|-|TRBJ2-7|-
CASSGTSSAPGEQYF
TGTGCCAGCAGCGGGACATCCTCGGCCCCCGGCGAGCAGTACTTC
>TRBV7-9|few|TRBJ1-2|-
CASPRQDHYGYTF
TGTGCCAGCCCACGACAGGACCACTATGGCTACACCTTC
>TRBV18|few|TRBJ1-2|-
CASSPRGTEGYTF
TGTGCCAGCTCACCACGAGGGACGGAGGGCTACACCTTC
>TRBV28|many|TRBJ1-1|TRBD1
CATRQGDTEAFF
TGTGCCACCCGACAGGGAGACACTGAAGCTTTCTTT
>TRBV3-1|few|TRBJ1-2|-
CATSGVSNYGYTF
TGTGCCACCTCAGGGGTCTCTAACTATGGCTACACCTTC
>TRBV9|-|TRBJ1-2|-
CASSVGGEGYTF
TGTGCCAGCAGCGTAGGAGGGGAAGGCTACACCTTC
>TRBV12-3/TRBV12-4|many|TRBJ1-3|-
CASTPAGSGNTIYF
TGTGCCAGCACCCCTGCGGGCTCTGGAAACACCATATATTTT
>TRBV12-3/TRBV12-4|few|TRBJ2-2|-
CASSLQGGGELFF
TGTGCCAGCAGTCTACAGGGTGGCGGGGAGCTGTTTTTT
>TRBV20-1|many|TRBJ2-7|-
CSETVLTSEQYF
TGCAGTGAGACAGTCCTTACTTCCGAGCAGTACTTC
>TRBV5-4|few|TRBJ1-1|-
CASSDQGRNTEAFF
TGTGCCAGCAGCGATCAGGGGCGGAACACTGAAGCTTTCTTT
>TRBV6-5|many|TRBJ1-2|-
CASSYQGLSRGYTF
TGTGCCAGCAGTTATCAGGGTTTATCTAGAGGCTACACCTTC
>TRBV24-1|many|TRBJ2-6|-
CATSTRAAGGANVLTF
TGTGCCACCAGTACCCGCGCTGCCGGTGGGGCCAACGTCCTGACTTTC
>TRBV6-1|many|TRBJ1-4|-
CASGGGSEKLFF
TGTGCCTCCGGGGGAGGTAGTGAAAAACTGTTTTTT
>TRBV13|-|TRBJ1-2|-
CASSGRDTEFMGYTF
TGTGCCAGCAGCGGCCGGGACACAGAATTTATGGGCTACACCTTC
>TRBV28|many|TRBJ1-4|-
CASSPRMGGRTNEKLFF
TGTGCCAGCAGCCCCCGGATGGGGGGACGGACGAATGAAAAACTGTTTTTT
>TRBV30|many|TRBJ1-3|-
CAWTYLGNSGNTIYF
TGTGCCTGGACCTACCTAGGGAACTCTGGAAACACCATATATTTT